This T cell receptor beta chain was sequenced in a study of cytotoxic CD8 clonotypes in ibrutinib-treated CLL. Whole-study findings and limits: While tracking circulating CD8+ T-cell counts, baseline clonality exceeded that of age-matched healthy donors.

Produced via immunoSEQ multiplex PCR; TCRdb's table is partial and in-frame only. The profile shows about 140,000 clones, roughly 77% of them singletons. About this clone itself: The antigen remains undetermined.

This CDR3 is 12 amino acids long. Germline V gene data show CDR1 as GTSNPN and CDR2 as SVGIG (reference sequence). The V end was cut by 5 bases, the J end by 1 base, with 8 bases between. The clonotype was recovered from a human donor with chronic lymphocytic leukemia. The chain couples TRBV30 to TRBJ2-5; D not resolved. This material consisted of PBMCs, taken after 12 months of ibrutinib treatment. DNA for the CDR3: TGTGCCTGGGGTTTAACCCAAGAGACCCAGTACTTC. Its translation is CAWGLTQETQYF.